This paragraph reports one T cell receptor (beta chain). The antigen remains unidentified. This entry comes from a study of T cell responses to AZD1222 COVID-19 vaccine. General study findings and limits: The repertoires were collected only after the peak T cell response. Vaccination with two AZD1222 doses was followed by a rise in Spike-specific TCR breadth and depth. Unmutated variant regions are reportedly the target of nearly half of TCRs that are spike-specific.

Measured with immunoSEQ multiplex PCR; TCRdb has only the in-frame clones, and not every one. Seen here are 150,000 or so clones, approximately 90% observed once, and the top ten hold roughly 15%. The clonotype originates from an adult in good health. Here the sequenced sample was peripheral blood, taken on day 0 of AZD1222 vaccination.

The DNA of the CDR3 is TGTGCCAGCTCACGGGGGGGATATGAAAAACTGTTTTTT. Translation: CASSRGGYEKLFF. The chain links TRBV18 to TRBJ1-4; D is possibly TRBD1 (5 bases). This CDR3 spans 13 amino acids. Trimming stripped 4 bases from V and 6 bases from J, with 9 bases between. Germline CDR1 is KGHSH and CDR2 is LQKENI.